The 9 T cell receptor beta chains reported below all come from one sample, sequenced in a study of OX40 agonist ivuxolimab in advanced cancers. Method: immunoSEQ multiplex PCR; TCRdb's copy keeps in-frame clones and lacks some. The sample contains about 83,000 clones, roughly four fifths of which appear only once. The input for sequencing was CD4+ or CD8+ T cells sorted from blood, taken in a trial of the OX40 agonist ivuxolimab. These receptors were collected from an adult with an advanced solid tumor such as melanoma, head and neck, liver or kidney cancer.

The chain employs TRBV5-1 and TRBJ2-1; TRBD1 matches at 7 bases. The CDR3 has 15 residues. Germline V gives CDR1 SGHRS, CDR2 YFSETQ. V gave up 0 bases and J gave up 8 bases; unmatched junction bases: 8. CDR3 coding DNA: TGCGCCAGCAGCTTGGGAAGGGGGCGTTTGGATGAGCAGTTCTTC. Its protein is CASSLGRGRLDEQFF.

In nucleotides, the CDR3 is TGTGCCAGCGGCCGAGGGGGGTCGAACACTGAAGCTTTCTTT. Translating it yields CASGRGGSNTEAFF. The J gene is TRBJ1-1, the V gene TRBV28, with a tentative D call TRBD1 (6 bases). The CDR3 length is 14 residues. Germline assignment: CDR1 MDHEN and CDR2 SYDVKM. Trimming shortened V by 8 bases and J by 1 base, and 14 bases separated the two germline ends.

This clone has just a few counts. The chain uses TRBV19 and TRBJ2-7; D might be TRBD1 (6 bases). This CDR3 region has 14 residues. Trimming pared 4 bases from V and 0 bases from J, leaving 10 bases between. The germline V gene has CDR1 LNHDA and CDR2 SQIVND (reference sequence). CDR3 bases: TGTGCCAGTAGTAACCAGGGGAACTCCTACGAGCAGTACTTC. It codes for CASSNQGNSYEQYF. The full variable domain, in which reference TRBV19 and TRBJ2-7 provide the parts outside the CDR3, is DGGITQSPKYLFRKEGQNVTLSCEQNLNHDAMYWYRQDPGQGLRLIYYSQIVNDFQKGDIAEGYSVSREKKESFPLTVTSAQKNPTAFYLCASSNQGNSYEQYFGPGTRLTVT.

This chain connects TRBV7-9 to TRBJ2-3, with 8 bases identical to TRBD1. CDR3 length: 15 amino acids. V lost 6 bases to trimming and J lost 6 bases; unmatched junction nucleotides: 11. Germline V CDR1 and CDR2: SEHNR, FQNEAQ (reference sequence). CDR3 sequence: CASSPQGAGMDTQYF. The CDR3 DNA reads as TGTGCCAGCAGTCCTCAGGGGGCTGGGATGGATACGCAGTATTTT.

This chain uses TRBV15 with TRBJ1-4; D possibly corresponds to TRBD1 (5 bases). The germline V and J ends were trimmed by 8 bases and 1 base, with 11 bases remaining between them. This CDR3 is built from 14 residues. Germline CDR1 is LNHNV and CDR2 is YYDKDF (reference sequence). CDR3 nucleotide sequence: TGTGCCACCCGGGATAGGGGAACTAATGAAAAACTGTTTTTT. As protein: CATRDRGTNEKLFF.

The chain recombines TRBV28 with TRBJ1-2, with D possibly matching TRBD1 (6 bases). This CDR3 has 14 amino acids. The germline V and J ends were trimmed by 6 bases and 8 bases, with 19 bases remaining between them. Germline V gives CDR1 MDHEN, CDR2 SYDVKM. The DNA of the CDR3 is TGTGCCAGCAGCCTGCCGGGGGGCGCCTGGGGCTACACCTTC. Protein: CASSLPGGAWGYTF.

V usage is TRBV14 and J usage is TRBJ1-2; possible D gene TRBD1, 5 bases. V shed 5 bases and J shed 3 bases, with 13 bases lying between them. This CDR3 is built from 14 residues. Germline CDR1 is SGHDN and CDR2 is FVKESK. CDR3 residues: CASSGNRYDYGYTF. The CDR3 DNA reads TGTGCCAGCAGCGGGAACAGGTACGACTATGGCTACACCTTC. Full variable domain (rest looked up from reference TRBV14 and TRBJ1-2): EAGVTQFPSHSVIEKGQTVTLRCDPISGHDNLYWYRRVMGKEIKFLLHFVKESKQDESGMPNNRFLAERTGGTYSTLKVQPAELEDSGVYFCASSGNRYDYGYTFGSGTRLTVV.

This clone was found a few times. The genes are TRBV5-5 and TRBJ1-5; D gene unclear. The CDR3 is 15 residues long. The germline V gene encodes CDR1 SGHKS and CDR2 YYEKEE (reference sequence). The V gene lost 0 bases and the J gene lost 0 bases, with 7 bases spanning the gap. The CDR3 sequence: CASSLGTYSNQPQHF. Here the CDR3 DNA reads TGTGCCAGCAGCTTGGGGACTTATAGCAATCAGCCCCAGCATTTT.

As DNA, the CDR3 is TGTGCCATCAGTGAGTCTTTCTCAGGGATACCCCAAGTGTTTGAGCAGTACTTC. The encoded protein is CAISESFSGIPQVFEQYF. This sequence joins TRBV10-3 and TRBJ2-7; perhaps TRBD1 as D (5 bases). Germline V gene data show CDR1 as ENHRY and CDR2 as SYGVKD. The length of the CDR3 is 18 residues. Trimming cost V 0 bases and J 7 bases, with 25 bases left between them.